This T cell receptor beta chain was sequenced during a study of early T cells in non-severe SARS-CoV-2 infection. The study's findings and limits: Database matching using VDJdb favored anti-spike CD8 responses, with private and CD4 specificities left missing.

This clonotype was found many times. Its specificity is unknown. CDR3 length: 11 residues. V lost 7 bases and J lost 3, with 7 bases in between. Germline assignment: CDR1 SGHVS and CDR2 FQNEAQ. Individual cDNA molecules received unique molecular identifiers. TCRdb ran MiXCR on the 5' RACE reads and lists one entry per CDR3 protein. The profile shows about 81,000 distinct CDR3 sequences, 13% to 15% of them singletons. This clonotype was sampled from an adult who was a healthcare worker with PCR-confirmed SARS-CoV-2 infection or an uninfected control (not recorded which). The chain is built from TRBV7-8 and TRBJ2-7; D is unresolved. The sequencing input was whole blood. The CDR3 reads CASTALYEQYF. CDR3 nucleotides: TGTGCCAGCACCGCCCTCTACGAGCAGTACTTC.